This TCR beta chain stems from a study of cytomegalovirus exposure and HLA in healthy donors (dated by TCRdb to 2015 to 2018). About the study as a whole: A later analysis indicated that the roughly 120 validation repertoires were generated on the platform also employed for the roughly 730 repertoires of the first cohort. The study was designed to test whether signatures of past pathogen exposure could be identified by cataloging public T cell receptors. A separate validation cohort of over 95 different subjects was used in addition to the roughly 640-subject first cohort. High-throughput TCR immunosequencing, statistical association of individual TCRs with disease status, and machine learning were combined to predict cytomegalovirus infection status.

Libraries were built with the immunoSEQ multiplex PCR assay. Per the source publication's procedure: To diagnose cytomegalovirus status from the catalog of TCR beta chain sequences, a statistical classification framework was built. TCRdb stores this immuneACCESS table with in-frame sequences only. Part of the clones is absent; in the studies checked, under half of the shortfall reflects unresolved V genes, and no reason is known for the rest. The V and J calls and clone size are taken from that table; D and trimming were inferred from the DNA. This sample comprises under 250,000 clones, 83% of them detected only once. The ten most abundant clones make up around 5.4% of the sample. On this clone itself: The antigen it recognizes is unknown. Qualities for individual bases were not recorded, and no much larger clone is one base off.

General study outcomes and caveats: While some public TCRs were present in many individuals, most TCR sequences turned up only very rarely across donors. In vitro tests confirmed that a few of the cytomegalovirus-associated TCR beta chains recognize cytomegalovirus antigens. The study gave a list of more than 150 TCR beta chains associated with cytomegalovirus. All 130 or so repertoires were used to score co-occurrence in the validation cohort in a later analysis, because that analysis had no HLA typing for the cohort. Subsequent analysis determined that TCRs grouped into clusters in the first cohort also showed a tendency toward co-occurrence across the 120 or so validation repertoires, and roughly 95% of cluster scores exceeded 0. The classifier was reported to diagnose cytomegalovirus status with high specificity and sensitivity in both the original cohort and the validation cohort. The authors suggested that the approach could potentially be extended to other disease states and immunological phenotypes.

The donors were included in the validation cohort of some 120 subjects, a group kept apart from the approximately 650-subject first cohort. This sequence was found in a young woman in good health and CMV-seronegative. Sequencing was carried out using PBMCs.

The CDR3 amino acid sequence is: CASEGDFTGTPYEQYF. The sequenced DNA is TGTGCCAGCGAGGGGGACTTTACCGGGACACCGTACGAGCAGTACTTC. The V and J genes are TRBV7-9 and TRBJ2-7; the D element might be TRBD1 or TRBD2, as each aligns at 6 bases. Spanning cysteine to phenylalanine, the CDR3 consists of 16 amino acids. Of all the DNA, just the CDR3 is kept, 48 bases in frame from base 1. V was cut back by 8 bases and J by 4 bases, leaving a gap of 24 bases between them. Reading the germline V gene (reference sequence) gives CDR1 SEHNR and CDR2 FQNEAQ. The CDR3, completed at both ends by the reference TRBV7-9 and TRBJ2-7 genes, gives the full variable domain DTGVSQNPRHKITKRGQNVTFRCDPISEHNRLYWYRQTLGQGPEFLTYFQNEAQLEKSRLLSDRFSAERPKGSFSTLEIQRTEQGDSAMYLCASEGDFTGTPYEQYFGPGTRLTVT.